This T cell receptor (beta chain) came from a study of cytomegalovirus exposure and HLA in healthy donors. Overall study: Drawn from HLA-typed donors, about 85 million unique TCRs were held in an early data release.

CDR3 length: 12 residues. Germline lookup yields CDR1 MNHNS and CDR2 SASEGT. Trimming cost V 8 bases and J 14 bases, with 16 bases left between them. 60 Vbeta and 13 Jbeta primers were used in PCR. The repertoire was sequenced with immunoSEQ multiplex PCR; TCRdb's copy has only in-frame clones and lacks some. Of about 190,000 clones listed, nearly 80% were seen once; the top ten hold less than 6%. Study-level findings and limits: Donor immune exposure was known only as CMV serostatus. Later work showed greater clonal expansion in HLA-associated TCR beta chains than in equally common others.

As regards this clone: Its antigen is not identified.

The TCR was taken from a young woman in good health and CMV-seropositive. Sequenced material: PBMCs. The chain uses TRBV6-1 and TRBJ1-6; tentatively, D is TRBD1 (5 bases). The CDR3 region is CASGRIGEALHF. The CDR3 bases are TGTGCCAGCGGACGTATAGGGGAGGCCCTCCACTTT.